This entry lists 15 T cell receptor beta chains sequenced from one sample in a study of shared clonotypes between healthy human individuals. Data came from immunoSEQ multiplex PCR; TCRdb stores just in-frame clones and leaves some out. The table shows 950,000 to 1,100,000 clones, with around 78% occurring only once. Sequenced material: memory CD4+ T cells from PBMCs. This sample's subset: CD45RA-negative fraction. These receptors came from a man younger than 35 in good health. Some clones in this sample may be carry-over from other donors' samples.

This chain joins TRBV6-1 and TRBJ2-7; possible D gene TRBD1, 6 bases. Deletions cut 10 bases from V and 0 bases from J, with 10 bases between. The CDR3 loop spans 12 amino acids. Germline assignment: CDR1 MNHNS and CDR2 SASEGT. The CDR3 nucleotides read TGTGCCACCGGGACAAACTCCTACGAGCAGTACTTC. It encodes CATGTNSYEQYF.

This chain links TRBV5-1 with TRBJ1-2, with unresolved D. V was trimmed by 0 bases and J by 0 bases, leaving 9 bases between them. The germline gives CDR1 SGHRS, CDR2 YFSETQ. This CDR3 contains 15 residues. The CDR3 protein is CASSLEGFANYGYTF. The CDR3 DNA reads TGCGCCAGCAGCTTGGAAGGGTTTGCTAACTATGGCTACACCTTC.

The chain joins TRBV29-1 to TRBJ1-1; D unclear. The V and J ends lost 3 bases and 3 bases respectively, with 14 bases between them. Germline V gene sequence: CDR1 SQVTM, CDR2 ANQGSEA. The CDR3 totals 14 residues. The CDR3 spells CSVELQAQDTEAFF. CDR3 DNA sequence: TGCAGCGTTGAGTTGCAGGCCCAGGACACTGAAGCTTTCTTT.

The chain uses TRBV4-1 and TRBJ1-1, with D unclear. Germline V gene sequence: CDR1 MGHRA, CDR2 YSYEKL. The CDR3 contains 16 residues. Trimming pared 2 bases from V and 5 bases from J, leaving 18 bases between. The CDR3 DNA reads TGCGCCAGCAGCCAAAATCCCGGGCTTCGGGCTACTGAAGCTTTCTTT. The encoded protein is CASSQNPGLRATEAFF.

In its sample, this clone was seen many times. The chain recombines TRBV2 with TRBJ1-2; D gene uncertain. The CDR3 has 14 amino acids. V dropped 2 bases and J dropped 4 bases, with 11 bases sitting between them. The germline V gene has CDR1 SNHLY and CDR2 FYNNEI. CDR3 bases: TGTGCCAGCAGTGAACGGCAGACCGTCTATGGCTACACCTTC. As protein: CASSERQTVYGYTF.

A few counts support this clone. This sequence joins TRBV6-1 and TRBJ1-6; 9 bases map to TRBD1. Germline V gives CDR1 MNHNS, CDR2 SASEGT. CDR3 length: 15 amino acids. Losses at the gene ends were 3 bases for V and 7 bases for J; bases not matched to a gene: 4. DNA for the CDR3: TGTGCCAGCAGTGACCCGGGACAGGGCAATTCACCCCTCCACTTT. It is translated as CASSDPGQGNSPLHF.

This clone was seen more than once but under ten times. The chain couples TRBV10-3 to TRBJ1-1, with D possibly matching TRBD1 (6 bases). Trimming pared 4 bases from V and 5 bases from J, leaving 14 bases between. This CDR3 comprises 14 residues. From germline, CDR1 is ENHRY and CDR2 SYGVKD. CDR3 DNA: TGTGCCATCAGTGTTGCAGGGGCCAAAACTGAAGCTTTCTTT. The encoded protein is CAISVAGAKTEAFF.

CDR3 coding DNA: TGTGCCAGCAGTGGGATGGCCCGAGGACATCAGCCCCAGCATTTT. It yields the protein CASSGMARGHQPQHF. The chain links TRBV27 to TRBJ1-5; D remains ambiguous. Germline lookup yields CDR1 MNHEY and CDR2 SMNVEV (reference sequence). The CDR3 spans 15 residues. V lost 5 bases and J 5 bases, leaving 16 bases between the germline ends.

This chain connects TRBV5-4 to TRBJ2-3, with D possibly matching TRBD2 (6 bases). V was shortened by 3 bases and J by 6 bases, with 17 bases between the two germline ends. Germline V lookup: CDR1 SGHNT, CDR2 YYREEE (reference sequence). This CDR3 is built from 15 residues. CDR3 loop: CASSSDTGVVDTQYF. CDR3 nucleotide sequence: TGTGCCAGCAGCTCGGACACGGGAGTGGTCGATACGCAGTATTTT. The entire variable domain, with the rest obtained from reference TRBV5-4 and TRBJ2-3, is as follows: ETGVTQSPTHLIKTRGQQVTLRCSSQSGHNTVSWYQQALGQGPQFIFQYYREEENGRGNFPPRFSGLQFPNYSSELNVNALELDDSALYLCASSSDTGVVDTQYFGPGTRLTVL.

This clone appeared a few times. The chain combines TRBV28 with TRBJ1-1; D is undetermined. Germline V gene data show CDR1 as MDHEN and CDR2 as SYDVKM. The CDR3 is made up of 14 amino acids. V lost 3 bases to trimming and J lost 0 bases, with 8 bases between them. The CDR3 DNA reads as TGTGCCAGCAGTTTGGCAGCCTTGAACACTGAAGCTTTCTTT. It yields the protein CASSLAALNTEAFF.

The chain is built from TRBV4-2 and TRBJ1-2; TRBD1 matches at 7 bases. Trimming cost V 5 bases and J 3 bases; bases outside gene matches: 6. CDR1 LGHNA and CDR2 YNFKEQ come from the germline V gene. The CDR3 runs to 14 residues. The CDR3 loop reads CASSAGQRDYGYTF. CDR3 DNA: TGTGCCAGCAGCGCGGGACAGAGGGACTATGGCTACACCTTC.

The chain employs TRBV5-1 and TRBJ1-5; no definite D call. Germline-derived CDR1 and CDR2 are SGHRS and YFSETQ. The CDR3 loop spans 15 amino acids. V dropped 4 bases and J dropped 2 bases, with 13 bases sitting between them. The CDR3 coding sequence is TGCGCCAGCAGCGCATCGTCCGGCGGCAATCAGCCCCAGCATTTT. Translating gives CASSASSGGNQPQHF. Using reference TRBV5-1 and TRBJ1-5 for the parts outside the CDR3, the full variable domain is KAGVTQTPRYLIKTRGQQVTLSCSPISGHRSVSWYQQTPGQGLQFLFEYFSETQRNKGNFPGRFSGRQFSNSRSEMNVSTLELGDSALYLCASSASSGGNQPQHFGDGTRLSIL.

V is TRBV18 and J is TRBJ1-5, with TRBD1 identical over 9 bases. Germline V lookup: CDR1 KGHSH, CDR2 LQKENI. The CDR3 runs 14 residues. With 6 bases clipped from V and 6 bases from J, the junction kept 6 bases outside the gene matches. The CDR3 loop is CASSDDRGSQPQHF. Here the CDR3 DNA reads TGTGCCAGCTCGGATGACAGGGGGTCTCAGCCCCAGCATTTT.

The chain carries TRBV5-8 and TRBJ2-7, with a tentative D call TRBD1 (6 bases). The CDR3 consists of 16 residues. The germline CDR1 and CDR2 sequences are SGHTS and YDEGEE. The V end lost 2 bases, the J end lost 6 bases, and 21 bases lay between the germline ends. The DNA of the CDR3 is TGTGCCAGCAGCTTTAGTAGGGGGACCTCAAGGACCGAGCAGTACTTC. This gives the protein CASSFSRGTSRTEQYF.

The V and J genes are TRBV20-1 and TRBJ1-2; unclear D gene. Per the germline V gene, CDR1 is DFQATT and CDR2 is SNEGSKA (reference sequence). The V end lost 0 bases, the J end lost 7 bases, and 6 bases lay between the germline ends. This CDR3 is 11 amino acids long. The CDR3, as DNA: TGCAGTGCTAGAGATGAGGGTGGCTACACCTTC. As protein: CSARDEGGYTF.